Each of the 17 T cell receptor beta chains below was sequenced from the same sample in a study of cytomegalovirus exposure and HLA in healthy donors (TCRdb year 2017). The protocol used for the library was the immunoSEQ multiplex PCR assay. For the multiplex PCR, a mixture combining 60 forward primers for TCR Vbeta segments and 13 reverse primers for TCR Jbeta segments was used. TCRdb carries this immuneACCESS record with in-frame sequences only. Its versions omit some clonotypes, under half of them owing to an unresolved V gene in the studies checked, with the rest unexplained. The sample table holds more than 80,000 clones, of which 64% were seen once. Under 4% of the sample lies in the top ten. Sequencing was carried out using PBMCs. The receptors were sampled from a man between 60 and 75 years old in good health and CMV-seronegative.

This chain joins TRBV15 and TRBJ2-7; 13 bases fit TRBD2. CDR3 length: 15 amino acids. V was clipped by 1 base and J by 7 bases; unmatched bases: 4. CDR1 is LNHNV and CDR2 is YYDKDF in the germline V gene (reference sequence). In DNA form, the CDR3 reads TGTGCCACCAGCAGAGGACTAGCGGGAGGAGGGGAGCAGTACTTC. Translated: CATSRGLAGGGEQYF.

V and J are TRBV5-6 and TRBJ2-7; 7 bases are shared with TRBD1. The length of the CDR3 is 14 residues. Per germline, CDR1 SGHDT and CDR2 YYEEEE. V dropped 2 bases and J dropped 2; count of bases not matched to a gene: 4. The CDR3 coding sequence is TGTGCCAGCAGCTTCTTACAGGGGACCTACGAGCAGTACTTC. It specifies CASSFLQGTYEQYF.

This sequence joins TRBV29-1 and TRBJ1-2; D gene ambiguous. This CDR3 contains 11 residues. Trimming took 1 base from V and 4 from J, leaving 4 bases between them. CDR1 and CDR2 from the germline V gene are SQVTM and ANQGSEA. CDR3 loop: CSVEGSYGYTF. CDR3 DNA sequence: TGCAGCGTTGAAGGCAGCTATGGCTACACCTTC.

The chain combines TRBV5-1 with TRBJ2-2; possibly TRBD1 for D (6 bases). The CDR3 extends over 16 amino acids. The ends were cut back, 0 bases at V and 4 bases at J, with 13 bases in the middle. Germline-derived CDR1 and CDR2 are SGHRS and YFSETQ. The CDR3 loop is CASSLVGASLTGELFF. The DNA for the CDR3 is TGCGCCAGCAGCTTGGTGGGGGCATCCCTCACCGGGGAGCTGTTTTTT.

CDR3 amino acids: CASSLGRAGIWRETQYF. CDR3 coding DNA: TGCGCCAGCAGCTTGGGGAGGGCGGGGATATGGAGAGAGACCCAGTACTTC. V usage is TRBV5-1 and J usage is TRBJ2-5, with D perhaps TRBD2 (6 bases). Germline loops: CDR1 SGHRS, CDR2 YFSETQ. CDR3 size: 17 residues. V lost 0 bases to trimming and J lost 4 bases, with 19 bases between them.

V gene TRBV7-8 combines with J gene TRBJ2-4; TRBD2 aligns across 7 bases. Germline loops: CDR1 SGHVS, CDR2 FQNEAQ. The CDR3 extends over 16 amino acids. Losses at the gene ends were 0 bases for V and 3 bases for J; bases not matched to a gene: 5. CDR3 in amino acids: CASSLARGVDKNIQYF. Here the CDR3 DNA reads TGTGCCAGCAGCTTAGCTCGGGGGGTCGACAAAAACATTCAGTACTTC.

The chain couples TRBV18 to TRBJ1-3; 11 positions agree with TRBD1. The J segment lost 9 bases and the V segment lost 3 bases, leaving 7 bases of the junction unmatched. The CDR3 spans 15 residues. Germline lookup yields CDR1 KGHSH and CDR2 LQKENI. The CDR3 bases are TGTGCCAGCTCACCGGGACAGGGGGTTGGAGGCACCATATATTTT. It specifies CASSPGQGVGGTIYF.

The chain is built from TRBV19 and TRBJ1-1; 7 bases agree with TRBD1. In germline, CDR1 is LNHDA, CDR2 SQIVND (reference sequence). This CDR3 has 16 amino acids. The J segment lost 5 bases and the V segment lost 4 bases, leaving 13 bases of the junction unmatched. The CDR3 protein is CASSTKTGTGGTEAFF. The CDR3 coding sequence is TGTGCCAGTAGTACGAAGACAGGGACGGGAGGGACTGAAGCTTTCTTT.

The gene calls are TRBV5-4 and TRBJ2-3, with 7 bases fitting TRBD1. Germline V gene data show CDR1 as SGHNT and CDR2 as YYREEE (reference sequence). The CDR3 is made up of 14 amino acids. The ends lost 3 bases at V and 3 bases at J; junction bases unmatched: 4. CDR3 nucleotide sequence: TGTGCCAGCAGCTCCAAGACAGGGACAGATACGCAGTATTTT. It encodes CASSSKTGTDTQYF.

The CDR3 sequence: CASSRNRAYGYTF. CDR3 DNA sequence: TGTGCCAGCAGCCGAAACAGGGCCTATGGCTACACCTTC. The chain combines TRBV5-4 with TRBJ1-2; tentative D call: TRBD1 (6 bases). Trimming left V 4 bases short and J 4 bases short, with 11 bases between. The CDR3 is 13 amino acids. Germline loops: CDR1 SGHNT, CDR2 YYREEE (reference sequence).

Only a few counts were recorded for this clone. The DNA for the CDR3 is TGTGCCAGCAACAGGGTCAGCACAGATACGCAGTATTTT. Amino acids: CASNRVSTDTQYF. The V call is TRBV5-6, the J call TRBJ2-3, with a tentative D call TRBD1 (6 bases). V lost 6 bases, J lost 0 bases, and 8 bases lay in between. The CDR3 length is 13 residues. CDR1 SGHDT and CDR2 YYEEEE come from the germline V gene.

The V and J genes are TRBV5-1 and TRBJ1-1, with no clear D. The V end lost 3 bases, the J end lost 5 bases, and 14 bases lay between the germline ends. Germline V gives CDR1 SGHRS, CDR2 YFSETQ. The length of the CDR3 is 14 residues. The CDR3 loop is CASSSTAGSTEAFF. The CDR3 nucleotides read TGCGCCAGCAGCTCCACTGCGGGCTCGACTGAAGCTTTCTTT. Based on the CDR3 plus reference TRBV5-1 and TRBJ1-1, the full variable domain is KAGVTQTPRYLIKTRGQQVTLSCSPISGHRSVSWYQQTPGQGLQFLFEYFSETQRNKGNFPGRFSGRQFSNSRSEMNVSTLELGDSALYLCASSSTAGSTEAFFGQGTRLTVV.

This clone was picked up a small number of times. The chain recombines TRBV5-6 with TRBJ2-3; D call uncertain. Germline V lookup: CDR1 SGHDT, CDR2 YYEEEE. The CDR3 sequence is 12 residues long. The ends were cut back, 5 bases at V and 3 bases at J, with 7 bases in the middle. Here the CDR3 reads CASSEQTDTQYF. CDR3 nucleotides: TGTGCCAGCAGTGAGCAAACAGATACGCAGTATTTT.

The rearrangement joins TRBV29-1 to TRBJ2-3; 12 nucleotides match TRBD2. Trimming took 1 base from V and 1 from J; bases not matched to a gene: 6. The length of the CDR3 is 17 residues. Germline V gene data show CDR1 as SQVTM and CDR2 as ANQGSEA. The CDR3 loop reads CSVEGLAGEPRTDTQYF. The DNA of the CDR3 is TGCAGCGTTGAAGGACTAGCGGGGGAGCCCCGCACAGATACGCAGTATTTT.

V is TRBV13 and J is TRBJ2-1; 15 nucleotides match TRBD2. The CDR3 consists of 20 residues. V lost 4 bases, J lost 7 bases, and 17 bases stayed unmatched. Germline-derived CDR1 and CDR2 are PRHDT and FYEKMQ (reference sequence). Here the CDR3 DNA reads TGTGCCAGCAGCTACTACCAAAGGACTAGCGGGAGGGCCTTGGGGAATGAGCAGTTCTTC. It encodes CASSYYQRTSGRALGNEQFF.

This clone was seen a handful of times. Other nucleotide sequences from this sample produce the same CDR3. The V gene is TRBV9, the J gene TRBJ2-7; D is unclear. V lost 1 base and J lost 3, with 8 bases in between. The V gene's germline CDR1 is SGDLS and CDR2 YYNGEE. The length of the CDR3 is 13 residues. The CDR3 nucleotides read TGTGCCAGCAGCGTACAGGATAGCTACGAGCAGTACTTC. Translation: CASSVQDSYEQYF.

The V call is TRBV9, the J call TRBJ2-7, with D tentatively TRBD2 (5 bases). The J call is uncertain, as TRBJ2-1 better fits the DNA end. This CDR3 has 16 residues. The germline CDR1 and CDR2 sequences are SGDLS and YYNGEE. CDR3 loop: CASSVGGPSSYNEQFF. Written as DNA, the CDR3 is TGTGCCAGCAGCGTAGGAGGGCCGAGCTCCTACAATGAGCAGTTCTTC.